Presented here are 3 T cell receptor beta chains from one specimen sequenced in a study of long-term antiretroviral therapy in people with HIV. Sequencing relied on immunoSEQ assay v3.0, run at survey level. Clones were sequenced by immunoSEQ multiplex PCR, and TCRdb holds only the in-frame ones, with some missing. The top ten clones hold 2.4% of a sample with 25,000 to 35,000 clones, about 95% of them seen once. The sample in question was unsorted PBMCs, obtained 6.5 to 6.6 years after starting antiretroviral therapy. All receptors come from a man in his thirties or forties with HIV.

This chain joins TRBV7-2 and TRBJ2-7; TRBD1 agrees at 8 bases. Germline assignment: CDR1 SGHTA and CDR2 FQGNSA. The J segment lost 0 bases and the V segment lost 3 bases, leaving 4 bases of the junction unmatched. The CDR3 is 15 amino acids. The chain's CDR3 is CASSLYRGYSYEQYF. Here the CDR3 DNA reads TGTGCCAGCAGCTTGTACAGGGGGTACTCCTACGAGCAGTACTTC.

V usage is TRBV7-9 and J usage is TRBJ1-1; a weak D match, TRBD1 (5 bases). The length of the CDR3 is 14 residues. V was pared by 5 bases and J by 4 bases, with 14 bases between. The V gene's germline CDR1 is SEHNR and CDR2 FQNEAQ (reference sequence). The CDR3 spells CASSLVGAGTEAFF. DNA of the CDR3: TGTGCCAGCAGCCTAGTCGGGGCCGGCACTGAAGCTTTCTTT.

The chain employs TRBV7-9 and TRBJ1-2; D is possibly TRBD1 (5 bases). CDR1 and CDR2 from the germline V gene are SEHNR and FQNEAQ (reference sequence). The CDR3 length is 17 residues. Trimming shortened V by 5 bases and J by 4 bases, and 23 bases separated the two germline ends. The CDR3 DNA follows: TGTGCCAGCAGCAACCCCCCGGGACGGCGCTTCTCCTATGGCTACACCTTC. Translation: CASSNPPGRRFSYGYTF.